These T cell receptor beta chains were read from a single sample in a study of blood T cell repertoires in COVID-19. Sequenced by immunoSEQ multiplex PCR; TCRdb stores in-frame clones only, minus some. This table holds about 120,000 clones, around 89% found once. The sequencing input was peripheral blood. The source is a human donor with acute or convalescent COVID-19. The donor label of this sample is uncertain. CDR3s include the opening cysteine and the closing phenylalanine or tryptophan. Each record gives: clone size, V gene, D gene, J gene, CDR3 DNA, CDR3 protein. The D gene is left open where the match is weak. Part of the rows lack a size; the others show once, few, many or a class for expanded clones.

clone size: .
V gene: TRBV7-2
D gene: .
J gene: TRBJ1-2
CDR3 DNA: TGTGCCAGCAGCTTAGGGCAGGGGATCAGTGGCTACACCTTC
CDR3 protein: CASSLGQGISGYTF

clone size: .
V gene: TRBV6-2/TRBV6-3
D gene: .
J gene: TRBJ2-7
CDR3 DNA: TGTGCCAGCAGTTACGGTGGGGAGCCCTTAGACGAGCAGTACTTC
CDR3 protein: CASSYGGEPLDEQYF

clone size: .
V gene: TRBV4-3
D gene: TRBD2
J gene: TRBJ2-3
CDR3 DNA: TGCGCCAGCAGCCAAGATCGTACGGGAGGGCCCCCAGATACGCAGTATTTT
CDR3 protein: CASSQDRTGGPPDTQYF

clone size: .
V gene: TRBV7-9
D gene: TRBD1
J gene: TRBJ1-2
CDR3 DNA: TGTGCCAGCAGCCCCCCGAACCGGGACAGGGATCATGGCTACACCTTC
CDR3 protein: CASSPPNRDRDHGYTF

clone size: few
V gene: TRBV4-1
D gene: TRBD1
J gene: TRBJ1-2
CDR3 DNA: TGCGCCAGCAGCCAAGGACAGGGATACGACGGCTACACCTTC
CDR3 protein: CASSQGQGYDGYTF

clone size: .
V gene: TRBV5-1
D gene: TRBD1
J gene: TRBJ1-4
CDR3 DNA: TGCGCCAGCAGCCTAGGACAGGGGTTCGGAAAACTGTTTTTT
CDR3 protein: CASSLGQGFGKLFF

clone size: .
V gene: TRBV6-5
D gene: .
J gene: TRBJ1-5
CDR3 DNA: TGTGCCAGCAGTTACGGCGGGAATCAGCCCCAGCATTTT
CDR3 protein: CASSYGGNQPQHF

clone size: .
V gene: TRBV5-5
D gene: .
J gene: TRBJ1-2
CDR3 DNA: TGTGCCAGCAGCTTGGGGTTTAGCGCGGGAGACTATGGCTACACCTTC
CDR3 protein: CASSLGFSAGDYGYTF

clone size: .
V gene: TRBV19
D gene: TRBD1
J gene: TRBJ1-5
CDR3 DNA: TGTGCCAGTAGTAAGAACCGACAGGGGGCTAATCAGCCCCAGCATTTT
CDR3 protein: CASSKNRQGANQPQHF

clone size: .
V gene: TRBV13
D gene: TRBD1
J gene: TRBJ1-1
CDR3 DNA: TGTGCCAGCAGACGACAGGGGGTGAGGGCTTTCTTT
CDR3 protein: CASRRQGVRAFF

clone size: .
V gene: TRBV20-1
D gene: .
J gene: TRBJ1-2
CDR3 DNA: TGCAGTGCTAGTGCACAGGGTCTTGGCTACACCTTC
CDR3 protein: CSASAQGLGYTF

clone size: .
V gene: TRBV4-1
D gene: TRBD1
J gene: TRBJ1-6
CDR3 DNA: TGCGCCAGCAGCCAAGATCTGGGACAGGGGGCAAGAAATTCACCCCTCCACTTT
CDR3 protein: CASSQDLGQGARNSPLHF

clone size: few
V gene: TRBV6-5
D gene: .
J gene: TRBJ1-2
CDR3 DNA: TGTGCCAGCAGTCCCCAGGGAAGAAACTATGGCTACACCTTC
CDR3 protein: CASSPQGRNYGYTF

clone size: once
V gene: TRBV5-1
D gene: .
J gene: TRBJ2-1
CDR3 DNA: TGCGCCAGCAGCTTGGCTAGCACACGAAACAATGAGCAGTTCTTC
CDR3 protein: CASSLASTRNNEQFF

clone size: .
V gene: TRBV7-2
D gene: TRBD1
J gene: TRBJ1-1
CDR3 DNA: TGTGCCAGCAGCTATGGGACAGGGGGCAAGGGGAGGACTGAAGCTTTCTTT
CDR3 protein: CASSYGTGGKGRTEAFF

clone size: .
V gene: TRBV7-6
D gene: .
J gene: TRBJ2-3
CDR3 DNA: TGTGCCAGCAGCTTATGGAGTTCTGACACAGATACGCAGTATTTT
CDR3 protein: CASSLWSSDTDTQYF

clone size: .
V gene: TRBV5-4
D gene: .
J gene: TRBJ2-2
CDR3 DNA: TGTGCCAGCAGGCCGCGGACTGGTACCGGGGAGCTGTTTTTT
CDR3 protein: CASRPRTGTGELFF

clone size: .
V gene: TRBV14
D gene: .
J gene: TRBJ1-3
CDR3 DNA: TGTGCCAGCAGGCACGGACTCCTTGGAAACACCATATATTTT
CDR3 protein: CASRHGLLGNTIYF

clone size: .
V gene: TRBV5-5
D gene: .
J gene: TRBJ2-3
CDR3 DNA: TGTGCCAGCAGCGGAGGATACTACGCAGATACGCAGTATTTT
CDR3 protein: CASSGGYYADTQYF

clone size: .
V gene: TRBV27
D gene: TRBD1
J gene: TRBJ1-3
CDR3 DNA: TGTGCCAGCAGTGACAGGGATTCTGGAAACACCATATATTTT
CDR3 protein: CASSDRDSGNTIYF

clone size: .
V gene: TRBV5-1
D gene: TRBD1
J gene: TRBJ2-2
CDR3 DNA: TGCGCCAGCAGCTTGGCGGGCGGGACAGGGGCCACCACCGGGGAGCTGTTTTTT
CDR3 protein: CASSLAGGTGATTGELFF

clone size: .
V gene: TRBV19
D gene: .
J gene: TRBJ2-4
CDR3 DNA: TGTGCCAGTAGCCCAGCAGAATTTATAATGGACAGCCATCTAGCCAAAAACATTCAGTACTTC
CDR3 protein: CASSPAEFIMDSHLAKNIQYF

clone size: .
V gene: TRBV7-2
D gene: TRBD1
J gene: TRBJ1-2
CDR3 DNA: TGTGCCAGCAGCTTAGGGGACAGGGTTGGCTACACCTTC
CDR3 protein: CASSLGDRVGYTF

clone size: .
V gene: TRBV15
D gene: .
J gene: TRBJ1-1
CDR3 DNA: TGTGCCACCAGCAGAGACGGCCGGGACACTGAAGCTTTCTTT
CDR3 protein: CATSRDGRDTEAFF

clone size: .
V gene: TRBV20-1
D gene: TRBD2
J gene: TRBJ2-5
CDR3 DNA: TGCAGTGCTAGTGGAGGTCTAGCGGGACCCCAAGAGACCCAGTACTTC
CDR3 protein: CSASGGLAGPQETQYF

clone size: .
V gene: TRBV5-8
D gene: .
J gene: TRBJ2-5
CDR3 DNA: TGTGCCAGCAGCTTGGCACTGCGTAGTGGAGAGACCCAGTACTTC
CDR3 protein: CASSLALRSGETQYF

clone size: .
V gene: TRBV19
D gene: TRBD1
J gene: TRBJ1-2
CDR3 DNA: TGTGCCAGTACCCCGGGACAGGTGGCTAACTATGGCTACACCTTC
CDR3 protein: CASTPGQVANYGYTF

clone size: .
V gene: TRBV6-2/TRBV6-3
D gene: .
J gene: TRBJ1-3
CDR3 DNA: TGTGCCAGCAGTTTGGAAACTACCTCTGGAAACACCATATATTTT
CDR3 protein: CASSLETTSGNTIYF

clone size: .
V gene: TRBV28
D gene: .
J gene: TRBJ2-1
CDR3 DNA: TGTGCCAGCAGTTCCTTAGGGGGGGAATCTAGTTACAATGAGCAGTTCTTC
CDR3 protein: CASSSLGGESSYNEQFF

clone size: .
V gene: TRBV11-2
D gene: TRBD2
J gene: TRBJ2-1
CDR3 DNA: TGTGCCAGCAGCCGGACTAGCGGGAGGAGATCCTACAATGAGCAGTTCTTC
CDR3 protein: CASSRTSGRRSYNEQFF

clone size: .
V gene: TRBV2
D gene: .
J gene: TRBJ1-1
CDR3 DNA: TGTGCCAGCAGTGAAAACTCCGTGAGGGCGAACACTGAAGCTTTCTTT
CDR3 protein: CASSENSVRANTEAFF

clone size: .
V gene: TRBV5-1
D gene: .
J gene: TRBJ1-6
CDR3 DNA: TGCGCCAGCAGCTCGACGGACAGCTATAATTCACCCCTCCACTTT
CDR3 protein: CASSSTDSYNSPLHF

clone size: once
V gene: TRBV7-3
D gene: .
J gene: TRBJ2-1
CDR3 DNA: TGTGCCAGCAGTAGAGGGACTCCCGCGAATGAGCAGTTCTTC
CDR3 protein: CASSRGTPANEQFF

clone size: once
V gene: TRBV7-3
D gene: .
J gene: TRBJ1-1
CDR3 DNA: TGTGCCAGCAGCTCACAGGAGAACACTGAAGCTTTCTTT
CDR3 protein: CASSSQENTEAFF

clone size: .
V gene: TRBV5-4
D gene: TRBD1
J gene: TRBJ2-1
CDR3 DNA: TGTGCCAGCAGGCCGGGACAGGGGACGTACAATGAGCAGTTCTTC
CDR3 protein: CASRPGQGTYNEQFF

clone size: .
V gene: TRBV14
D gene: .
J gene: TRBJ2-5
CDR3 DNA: TGTGCCAGCAGCCCTCGGGCCGGGAGAGAGACCCAGTACTTC
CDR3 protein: CASSPRAGRETQYF